This T cell receptor (beta chain) emerged from a study of blood T cell repertoires in COVID-19. Across the study: Samples taken during acute and convalescent COVID-19 were collected in the United States, Italy and Spain.

Participants came from some 23 US areas, aged roughly 18 to 100 years. As originally analysed: Amplified reference gene primers provided the basis for estimating nucleated cell counts. Profiling relied on immunoSEQ multiplex PCR, and the TCRdb table lists in-frame clones only, not all of them. That table supplies the V and J calls and clone size; D and trimming were determined from the DNA. The data contain approximately 280,000 clones, around 88% of them singletons. This clone was counted a few times. Sequenced sample: PBMCs or T cells enriched from blood (not recorded which). The TCR was taken from a middle-aged woman who had recovered from COVID-19.

In nucleotides, the CDR3 is TGTGCCAGCAGCCTCCTAGTGGGGGGCACTGAAGCTTTCTTT. Translated: CASSLLVGGTEAFF. The chain links TRBV7-9 to TRBJ1-1; maybe TRBD1 (5 bases). The germline V and J ends were trimmed by 5 bases and 4 bases, with 14 bases remaining between them. This CDR3 spans 14 amino acids. Germline CDR1 SEHNR, CDR2 FQNEAQ (reference sequence).